What follows is one T cell receptor (beta chain) and its context. Its recognized antigen is unknown. Per-base quality was not reported, and no clone a single base away is much larger than it. TCRbeta CDR3 regions were sequenced with the immunoSEQ Assay. After extraction, genomic DNA underwent amplification by bias-controlled multiplex PCR, followed by high-throughput sequencing. Under the source paper's analysis protocol: To quantify the absolute abundance of each unique TCRbeta CDR3 region, sequences were collapsed and filtered. Usable DNA was measured by amplifying reference genes present in all nucleated cells, and TCRbeta template counts were normalized to that usable DNA to estimate T cell fraction. Repertoire TCRs were annotated as SARS-CoV-2-specific when V gene, CDR3 amino acid sequence and J gene were exactly matched to a known reactive TCR set. The reference SARS-CoV-2 TCR set was derived from MIRA and filtered for enrichment in COVID-19-positive ImmuneCODE repertoires, a step that removed public or cross-reactive TCRs. Drawing on the MIRA antigens, annotated TCRs were analysed further at the level of specific ORF or position within ORF. Depth was the summed frequency of annotated unique rearrangements, while breadth was defined as annotated unique rearrangements over total unique productive rearrangements. Two-sided Wilcoxon rank-sum tests were applied when comparing TCR breadth between groups. In its TCRdb copy, this immuneACCESS table keeps in-frame sequences only and misses some clones. Where compared with another copy, unresolved V genes explain less than half of these, and the others have no known cause. V, J and clone size are those of that table, while D and trimming were read from the DNA. In this sample the table shows 380,000 or so clones, about 89% of which occur a single time. Under 6% of the sample comes from the top ten.

V is cut by 4 bases and J by 0 bases, and the space between the germline ends is 13 bases. The germline V gene gives CDR1 as MGHRA and CDR2 as YSYEKL. The CDR3 measures 17 amino acids from cysteine to phenylalanine. CDR3 DNA is the only sequence kept; it has 51 bases, read in frame from the first base. This specimen belongs to a study of Ad26.COV2.S vaccination and SARS-CoV-2 variants (dated by TCRdb to 2020 to 2022). Some background on the complete study: Donors in the vaccine arm were drawn from COV1001, a multicentre, randomized, double-blind, placebo-controlled phase I-IIa trial testing Ad26.COV2.S in healthy adults. Ad26.COV2.S was administered intramuscularly at a dose of 5x10^10 or 1x10^11 viral particles, either as one shot or as two shots given 56 days apart. TCRbeta repertoire sequencing was used to assess the specificity and breadth of SARS-CoV-2-reactive T cell receptors after Ad26.COV2.S vaccination. A total of 32 samples were included in the TCR-sequenced set, comprising 19 Ad26.COV2.S vaccine recipients, 5 placebo recipients and 8 SARS-CoV-2 convalescent individuals. Trial participants were randomized into five groups of five: low-dose or high-dose Ad26.COV2.S given once or twice, or placebo on both occasions. Throughout the experiments and outcome assessment, investigators stayed blinded to trial group allocation.

Summary of the overall study and its limitations: It was noted by the authors that total T cell responses may have been underestimated by the TCR breadth and depth analyses. The study was not powered to compare responses between vaccine doses or regimens. Compared with placebo recipients, Ad26.COV2.S recipients showed higher spike-specific TCR breadth (P = 0.0014). After vaccination, substantial breadth of spike-specific CD8+ and CD4+ T cell responses was reported. Vaccine and placebo recipients had similar non-spike TCR breadth, a finding consistent with the vaccine containing only spike.

The meaning of the sample's treatment or condition label: some 19 received Ad26.COV2.S at low or high dose, single or two shots; a few received placebo; per-sample allocation not given. Repertoires of vaccine and placebo recipients were sequenced from samples collected on day 63 after the first injection. In Cohort 1b, around 23 adults aged 18-55 years were enrolled at a single site in Boston, USA, between 29 July and 7 August 2020. Ad26.COV2.S was a replication-incompetent adenovirus type 26 vector that expressed a prefusion-stabilized SARS-CoV-2 spike protein derived from the original Wuhan strain.

The V gene is TRBV4-1 and the J gene is TRBJ2-6; a weak D assignment points to TRBD1 (6 bases agree). The TCR comes from a person between 18 and 65 years old who received the Ad26.COV2.S COVID-19 vaccine or a placebo. The source was peripheral blood, collected in a trial of Ad26.COV2.S vaccine versus placebo. The CDR3 loop reads CASSLGQLNSGANVLTF. In nucleotide form, the sequence is TGCGCCAGCAGCCTCGGACAGCTTAACTCTGGGGCCAACGTCCTGACTTTC.